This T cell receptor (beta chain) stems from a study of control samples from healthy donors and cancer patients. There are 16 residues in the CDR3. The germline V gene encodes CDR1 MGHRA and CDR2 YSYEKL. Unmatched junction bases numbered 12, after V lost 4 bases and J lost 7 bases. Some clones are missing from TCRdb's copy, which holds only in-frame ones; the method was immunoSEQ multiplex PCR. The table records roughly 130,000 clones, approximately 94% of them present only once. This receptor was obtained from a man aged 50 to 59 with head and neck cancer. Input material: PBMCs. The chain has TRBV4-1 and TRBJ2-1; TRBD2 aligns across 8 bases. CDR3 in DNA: TGCGCCAGCAGCCCCGATCTTAGGAGCGGGGGAAATGAGCAGTTCTTC. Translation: CASSPDLRSGGNEQFF.